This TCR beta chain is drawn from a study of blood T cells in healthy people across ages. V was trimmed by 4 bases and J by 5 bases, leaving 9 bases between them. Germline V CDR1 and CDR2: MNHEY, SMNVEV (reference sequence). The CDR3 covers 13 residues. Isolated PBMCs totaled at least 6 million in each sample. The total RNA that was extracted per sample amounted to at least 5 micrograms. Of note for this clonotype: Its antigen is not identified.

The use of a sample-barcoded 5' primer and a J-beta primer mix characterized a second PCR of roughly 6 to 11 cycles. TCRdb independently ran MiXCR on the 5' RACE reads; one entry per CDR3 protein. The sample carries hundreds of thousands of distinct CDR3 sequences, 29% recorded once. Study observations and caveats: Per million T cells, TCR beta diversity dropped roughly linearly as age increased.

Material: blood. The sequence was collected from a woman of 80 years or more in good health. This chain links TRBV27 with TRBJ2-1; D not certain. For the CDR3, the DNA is TGTGCCAGCAGTTCGTGGTCGGACAATGAGCAGTTCTTC. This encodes CASSSWSDNEQFF.